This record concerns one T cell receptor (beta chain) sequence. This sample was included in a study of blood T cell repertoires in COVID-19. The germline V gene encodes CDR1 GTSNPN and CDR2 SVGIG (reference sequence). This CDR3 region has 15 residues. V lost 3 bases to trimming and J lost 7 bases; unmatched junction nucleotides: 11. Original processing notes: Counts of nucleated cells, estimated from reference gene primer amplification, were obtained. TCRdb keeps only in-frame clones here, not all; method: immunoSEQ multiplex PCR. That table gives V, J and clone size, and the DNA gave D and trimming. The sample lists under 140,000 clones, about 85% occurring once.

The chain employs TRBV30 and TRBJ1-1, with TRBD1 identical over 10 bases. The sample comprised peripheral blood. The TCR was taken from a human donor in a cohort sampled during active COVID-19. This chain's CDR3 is CAWSSRDRGGGEAFF. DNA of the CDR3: TGTGCCTGGAGCTCCCGGGACAGGGGAGGTGGTGAAGCTTTCTTT.